This TCR beta chain was observed in a study of identical twins. TCRdb fed the 5' RACE reads into MiXCR, producing one record per CDR3 protein. The sample shows some 250,000 distinct CDR3 sequences, 6.5% of them seen only once. This clonotype was detected many times. Germline trimming cut 2 bases from V and 4 bases from J; bases unmatched to any gene: 8. The CDR3 extends over 15 amino acids. The same data also contributed to another study, on T cells expressing NK-cell markers.

The rearrangement links TRBV12-3 or TRBV12-4 to TRBJ2-7; TRBD2 agrees at 7 bases. This clonotype originated in a woman aged 18 to 35 in good health. The sequencing sample was made of CD8+ T cells sorted from blood. The CDR3 DNA reads TGTGCCAGCAGTTTATCTATCGCTAGCGGATACGAGCAGTACTTC. Encoded protein: CASSLSIASGYEQYF.